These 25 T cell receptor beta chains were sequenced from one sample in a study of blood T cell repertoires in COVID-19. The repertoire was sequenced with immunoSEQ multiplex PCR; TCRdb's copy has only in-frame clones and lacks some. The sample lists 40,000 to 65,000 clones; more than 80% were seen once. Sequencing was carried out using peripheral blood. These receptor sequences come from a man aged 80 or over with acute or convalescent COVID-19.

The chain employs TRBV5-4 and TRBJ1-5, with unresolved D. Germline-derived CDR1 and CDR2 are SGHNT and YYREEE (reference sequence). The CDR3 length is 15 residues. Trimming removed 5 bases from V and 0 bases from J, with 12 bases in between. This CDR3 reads CASRRASYSNQPQHF. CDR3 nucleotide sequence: TGTGCCAGCAGGCGTGCGTCTTATAGCAATCAGCCCCAGCATTTT. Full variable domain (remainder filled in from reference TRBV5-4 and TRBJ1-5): ETGVTQSPTHLIKTRGQQVTLRCSSQSGHNTVSWYQQALGQGPQFIFQYYREEENGRGNFPPRFSGLQFPNYSSELNVNALELDDSALYLCASRRASYSNQPQHFGDGTRLSIL.

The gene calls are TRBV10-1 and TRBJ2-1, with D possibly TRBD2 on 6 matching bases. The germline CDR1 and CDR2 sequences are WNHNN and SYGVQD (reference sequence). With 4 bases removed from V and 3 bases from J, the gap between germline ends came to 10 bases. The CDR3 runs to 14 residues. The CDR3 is CASSASSGYNEQFF. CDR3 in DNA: TGCGCCAGCAGTGCTAGTAGCGGCTACAATGAGCAGTTCTTC.

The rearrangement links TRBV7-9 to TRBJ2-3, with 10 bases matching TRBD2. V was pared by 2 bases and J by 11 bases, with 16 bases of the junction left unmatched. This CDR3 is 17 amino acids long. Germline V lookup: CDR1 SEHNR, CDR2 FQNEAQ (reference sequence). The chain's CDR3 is CASSLTSGGLAGVRQYF. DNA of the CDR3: TGTGCCAGCAGCTTAACCTCCGGGGGGCTAGCGGGGGTAAGGCAGTATTTT.

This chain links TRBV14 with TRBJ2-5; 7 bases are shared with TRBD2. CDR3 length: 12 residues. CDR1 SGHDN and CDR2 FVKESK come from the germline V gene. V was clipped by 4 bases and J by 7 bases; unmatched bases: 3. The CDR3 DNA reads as TGTGCCAGCAGCCCGCGGGGGATGACCCAGTACTTC. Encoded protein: CASSPRGMTQYF.

CDR3 DNA: TGTGCCAGCAGCACTAGGGCCGGACAGGGGGCTGGATATGGCTACACCTTC. Its protein product is CASSTRAGQGAGYGYTF. This chain uses TRBV7-2 with TRBJ1-2, with 11 bases identical to TRBD1. CDR1 and CDR2 from the germline V gene are SGHTA and FQGNSA. V shed 5 bases, J shed 5 bases, and the junction held 13 bases outside the gene matches. The CDR3 is 17 amino acids. Supplemented by reference TRBV7-2 and TRBJ1-2, the full variable domain reads GAGVSQSPSNKVTEKGKDVELRCDPISGHTALYWYRQSLGQGLEFLIYFQGNSAPDKSGLPSDRFSAERTGGSVSTLTIQRTQQEDSAVYLCASSTRAGQGAGYGYTFGSGTRLTVV.

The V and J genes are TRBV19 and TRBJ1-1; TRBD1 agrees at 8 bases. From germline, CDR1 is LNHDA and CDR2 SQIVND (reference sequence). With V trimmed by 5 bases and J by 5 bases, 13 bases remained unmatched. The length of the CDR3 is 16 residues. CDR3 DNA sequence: TGTGCCAGTAGTTCCCCCTCACAGGGGGTCAATACTGAAGCTTTCTTT. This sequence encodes CASSSPSQGVNTEAFF.

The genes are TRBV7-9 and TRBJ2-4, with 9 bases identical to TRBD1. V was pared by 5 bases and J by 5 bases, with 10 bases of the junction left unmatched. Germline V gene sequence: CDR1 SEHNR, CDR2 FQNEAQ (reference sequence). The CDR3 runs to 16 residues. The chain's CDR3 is CASSTTGTGLQNIQYF. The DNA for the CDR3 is TGTGCCAGCAGCACGACCGGGACAGGGTTGCAAAACATTCAGTACTTC.

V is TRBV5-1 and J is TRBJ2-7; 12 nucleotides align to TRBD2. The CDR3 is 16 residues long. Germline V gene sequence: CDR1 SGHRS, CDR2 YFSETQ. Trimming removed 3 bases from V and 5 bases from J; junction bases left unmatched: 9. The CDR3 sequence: CASSSGLAGRYNEQYF. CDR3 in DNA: TGCGCCAGCAGCTCTGGACTAGCGGGGAGGTATAACGAGCAGTACTTC.

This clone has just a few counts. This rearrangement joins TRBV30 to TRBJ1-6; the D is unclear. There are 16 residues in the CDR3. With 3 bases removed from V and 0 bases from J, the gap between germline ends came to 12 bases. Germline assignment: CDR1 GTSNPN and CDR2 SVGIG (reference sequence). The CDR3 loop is CAWRVGVSSYNSPLHF. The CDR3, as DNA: TGTGCCTGGAGGGTCGGGGTTAGCTCCTATAATTCACCCCTCCACTTT.

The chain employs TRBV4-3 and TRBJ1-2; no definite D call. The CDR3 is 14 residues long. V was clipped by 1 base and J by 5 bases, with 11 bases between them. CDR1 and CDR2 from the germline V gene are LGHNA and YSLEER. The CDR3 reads CASSQGSRRYGYTF. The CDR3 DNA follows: TGCGCCAGCAGCCAAGGTAGCCGACGGTATGGCTACACCTTC.

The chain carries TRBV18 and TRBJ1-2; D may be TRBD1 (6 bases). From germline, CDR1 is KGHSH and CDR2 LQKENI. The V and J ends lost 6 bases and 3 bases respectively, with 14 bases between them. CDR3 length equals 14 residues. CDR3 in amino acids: CASSLTGGDYGYTF. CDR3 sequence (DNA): TGTGCCAGCTCGCTGACGGGGGGCGACTATGGCTACACCTTC.

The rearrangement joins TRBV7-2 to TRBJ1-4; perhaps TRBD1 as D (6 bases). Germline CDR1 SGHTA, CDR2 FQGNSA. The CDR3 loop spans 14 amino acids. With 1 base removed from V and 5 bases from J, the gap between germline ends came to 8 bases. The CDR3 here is CASSLDRANEKLFF. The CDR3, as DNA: TGTGCCAGCAGCTTAGACAGGGCCAATGAAAAACTGTTTTTT.

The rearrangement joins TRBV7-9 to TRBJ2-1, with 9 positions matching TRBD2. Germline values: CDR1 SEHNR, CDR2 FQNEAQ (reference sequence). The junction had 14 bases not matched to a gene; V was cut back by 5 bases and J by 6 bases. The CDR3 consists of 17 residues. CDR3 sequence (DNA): TGTGCCAGCAGCCCTCCCAAGGCTAGCGGGGATTTCAATGAGCAGTTCTTC. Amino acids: CASSPPKASGDFNEQFF.

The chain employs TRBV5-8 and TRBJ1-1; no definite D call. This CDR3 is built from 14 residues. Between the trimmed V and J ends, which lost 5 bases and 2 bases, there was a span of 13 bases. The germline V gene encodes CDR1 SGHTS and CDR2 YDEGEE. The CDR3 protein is CASRLLEGNTEAFF. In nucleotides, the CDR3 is TGTGCCAGCAGACTGCTAGAGGGTAACACTGAAGCTTTCTTT.

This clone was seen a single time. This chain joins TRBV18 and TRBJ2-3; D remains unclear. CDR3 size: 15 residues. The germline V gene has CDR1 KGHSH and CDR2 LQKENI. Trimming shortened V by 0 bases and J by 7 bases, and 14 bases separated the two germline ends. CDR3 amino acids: CASSPPVSGRYTQYF. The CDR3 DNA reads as TGTGCCAGCTCACCACCGGTCTCAGGCAGGTATACGCAGTATTTT.

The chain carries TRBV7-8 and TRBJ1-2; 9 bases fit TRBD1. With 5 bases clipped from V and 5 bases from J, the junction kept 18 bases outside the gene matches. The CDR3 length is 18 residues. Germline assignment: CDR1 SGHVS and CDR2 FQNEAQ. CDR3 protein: CASSPAGGQGSSLYGYTF. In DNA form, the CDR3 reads TGTGCCAGCAGCCCCGCCGGGGGACAGGGTAGTTCGTTGTATGGCTACACCTTC.

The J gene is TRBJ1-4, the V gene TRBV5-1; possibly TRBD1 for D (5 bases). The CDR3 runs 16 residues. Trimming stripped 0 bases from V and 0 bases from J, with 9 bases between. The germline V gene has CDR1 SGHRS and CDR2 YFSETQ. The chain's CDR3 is CASSLVRETTNEKLFF. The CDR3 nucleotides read TGCGCCAGCAGCTTGGTCAGGGAAACAACTAATGAAAAACTGTTTTTT.

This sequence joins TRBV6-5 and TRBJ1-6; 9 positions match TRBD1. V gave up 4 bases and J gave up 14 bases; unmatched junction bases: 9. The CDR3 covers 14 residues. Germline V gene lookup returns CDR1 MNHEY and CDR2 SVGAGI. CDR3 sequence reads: CASSFGQGRRALHF. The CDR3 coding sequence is TGTGCCAGCAGTTTCGGACAGGGGCGAAGGGCCCTCCACTTT.

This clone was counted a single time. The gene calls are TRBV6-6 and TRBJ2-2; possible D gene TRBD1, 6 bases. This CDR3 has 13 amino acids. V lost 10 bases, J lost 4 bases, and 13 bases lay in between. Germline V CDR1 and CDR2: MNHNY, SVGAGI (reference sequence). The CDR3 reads CATGQTATGELFF. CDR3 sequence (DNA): TGTGCCACCGGACAGACCGCCACCGGGGAGCTGTTTTTT.

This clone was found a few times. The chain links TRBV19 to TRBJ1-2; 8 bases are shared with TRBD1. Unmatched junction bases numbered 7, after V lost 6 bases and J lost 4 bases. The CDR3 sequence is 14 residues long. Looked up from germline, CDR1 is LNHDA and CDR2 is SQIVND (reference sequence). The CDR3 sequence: CASSLTGASYGYTF. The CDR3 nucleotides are TGTGCCAGTAGCTTGACAGGGGCAAGCTATGGCTACACCTTC.

As DNA, the CDR3 is TGTGCCAGCACGACTAGTAGCTCCTACAATGAGCAGTTCTTC. This translates into CASTTSSSYNEQFF. This chain joins TRBV2 and TRBJ2-1; maybe TRBD2 (6 bases). From germline, CDR1 is SNHLY and CDR2 FYNNEI. V was clipped by 7 bases and J by 0 bases, with 10 bases between them. The CDR3 runs 14 residues.

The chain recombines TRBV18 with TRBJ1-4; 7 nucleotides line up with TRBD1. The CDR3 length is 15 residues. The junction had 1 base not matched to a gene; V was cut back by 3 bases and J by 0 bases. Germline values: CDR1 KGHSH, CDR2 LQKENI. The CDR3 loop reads CASSPGQTTNEKLFF. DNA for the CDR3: TGTGCCAGCTCACCGGGACAGACAACTAATGAAAAACTGTTTTTT.

The CDR3, as DNA: TGTGCCAGCAGCTTGGAGGGGGCCAAGCCCCAGCATTTT. It yields the protein CASSLEGAKPQHF. J is TRBJ1-5 and V is TRBV5-5; 7 bases fit TRBD1. Per the germline V gene, CDR1 is SGHKS and CDR2 is YYEKEE (reference sequence). V was clipped by 0 bases and J by 8 bases; unmatched bases: 2. The CDR3 is 13 amino acids.

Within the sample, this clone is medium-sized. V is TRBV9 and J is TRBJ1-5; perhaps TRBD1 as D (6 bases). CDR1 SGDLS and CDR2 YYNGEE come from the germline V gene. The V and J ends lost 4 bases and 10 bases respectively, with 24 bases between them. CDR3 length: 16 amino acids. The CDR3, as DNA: TGTGCCAGCAGCTTACGTGGCGGGCAGGGGCTAGATCCCCAGCATTTT. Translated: CASSLRGGQGLDPQHF.

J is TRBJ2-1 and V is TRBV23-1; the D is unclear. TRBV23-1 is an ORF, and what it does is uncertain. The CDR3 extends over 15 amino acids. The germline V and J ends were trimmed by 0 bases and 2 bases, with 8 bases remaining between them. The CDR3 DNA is TGCGCCAGCAGTCAATCCTACAGTACCTACAATGAGCAGTTCTTC. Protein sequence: CASSQSYSTYNEQFF.